Listed here are 10 T cell receptor beta chains from one sample, sequenced in a study of T cell clones after liver transplantation. Profiling relied on immunoSEQ multiplex PCR, and the TCRdb table lists in-frame clones only, not all of them. The sample carries 51,000 or so clones, 86% recorded once. Sequencing used CD8+ T cells from blood, obtained 12 months after liver transplant. These receptors originate from a human patient who received a liver transplant. Some T cells may possibly be graft donor cells.

This clone has only a few counts. The rearrangement uses TRBV19 and TRBJ2-7, with TRBD1 as a possible D gene (6 bases). The CDR3 is 13 residues long. Germline lookup yields CDR1 LNHDA and CDR2 SQIVND (reference sequence). The V end was cut by 6 bases, the J end by 4 bases, with 13 bases between. The CDR3 sequence is CASSLRGGYEQYF. The CDR3 DNA reads TGTGCCAGTAGCTTACGAGGGGGATACGAGCAGTACTTC.

The chain has TRBV27 and TRBJ2-1, with 10 bases fitting TRBD2. The CDR3 is made up of 17 amino acids. Per germline, CDR1 MNHEY and CDR2 SMNVEV (reference sequence). V was clipped by 1 base and J by 5 bases; unmatched bases: 8. The CDR3 is CASSLWGRTSGNNEQFF. The CDR3 DNA reads as TGTGCCAGCAGTTTATGGGGCAGGACTAGCGGCAACAATGAGCAGTTCTTC.

This rearrangement joins TRBV4-3 to TRBJ2-7; 7 nucleotides agree with TRBD2. The J segment lost 3 bases and the V segment lost 4 bases, leaving 12 bases of the junction unmatched. Germline V gene lookup returns CDR1 LGHNA and CDR2 YSLEER. CDR3 length equals 16 residues. The CDR3 sequence: CASSLYSGTNYYEQYF. The CDR3 bases are TGCGCCAGCAGCCTTTACTCCGGGACTAATTACTACGAGCAGTACTTC.

The genes are TRBV5-8 and TRBJ1-5; D remains unclear. V lost 1 base, J lost 0 bases, and 14 bases lay in between. This CDR3 is 17 amino acids long. Germline V lookup: CDR1 SGHTS, CDR2 YDEGEE. The CDR3 loop reads CASSLLSAVYSNQPQHF. CDR3 coding DNA: TGTGCCAGCAGCTTGTTATCAGCGGTTTATAGCAATCAGCCCCAGCATTTT.

This chain connects TRBV4-1 to TRBJ1-1, with D perhaps TRBD1 (5 bases). V lost 4 bases and J 6 bases, leaving 6 bases between the germline ends. The CDR3 is 11 residues long. Germline V gene sequence: CDR1 MGHRA, CDR2 YSYEKL. CDR3 in DNA: TGCGCCAGCAGCCTGGGGGCTGAAGCTTTCTTT. Its translation: CASSLGAEAFF.

This chain's CDR3 is CASSIAWGLSPAHEQYF. The CDR3 nucleotides read TGTGCCAGTAGTATTGCTTGGGGCCTCTCGCCGGCCCACGAGCAGTACTTC. The gene calls are TRBV19 and TRBJ2-7, with TRBD1 as a possible D gene (5 bases). CDR3 size: 17 residues. Trimming took 3 bases from V and 5 from J, leaving 23 bases between them. CDR1 is LNHDA and CDR2 is SQIVND in the germline V gene (reference sequence).

The chain uses TRBV5-1 and TRBJ2-2, with 7 bases aligning to TRBD1. V shed 4 bases, J shed 2 bases, and the junction held 14 bases outside the gene matches. Germline CDR1 reads SGHRS; CDR2 reads YFSETQ. The CDR3 loop spans 18 amino acids. The CDR3 loop reads CASSIPQGPARNTGELFF. CDR3 nucleotide sequence: TGCGCCAGCAGCATCCCACAGGGGCCCGCGCGCAACACCGGGGAGCTGTTTTTT.

The CDR3 nucleotides read TGCGCCAGCAGAAGAGGACTAGCGGGCTCCTACAATGAGCAGTTCTTC. This encodes CASRRGLAGSYNEQFF. The V call is TRBV4-3, the J call TRBJ2-1; 11 positions match TRBD2. The CDR3 totals 16 residues. The V gene end was trimmed by 6 bases and the J gene end by 0 bases; junction bases not matched to a gene: 4. Per the germline V gene, CDR1 is LGHNA and CDR2 is YSLEER.

The rearrangement links TRBV28 to TRBJ1-4; TRBD1 aligns across 10 bases. Per germline, CDR1 MDHEN and CDR2 SYDVKM. This CDR3 is built from 16 residues. V trimming: 5 bases; J trimming: 5 bases; junction bases outside the gene matches: 8. The CDR3 DNA sequence: TGTGCCAGCAGTCGGGGGACAGGGGCTTTGAATGAAAAACTGTTTTTT. Translated, it gives CASSRGTGALNEKLFF.

This rearrangement joins TRBV6-5 to TRBJ1-1; D gene ambiguous. This CDR3 is 13 amino acids long. Germline V CDR1 and CDR2: MNHEY, SVGAGI. V lost 7 bases and J lost 0, with 9 bases in between. The CDR3: CASMEGMNTEAFF. In nucleotides, the CDR3 is TGTGCCAGCATGGAGGGTATGAACACTGAAGCTTTCTTT.